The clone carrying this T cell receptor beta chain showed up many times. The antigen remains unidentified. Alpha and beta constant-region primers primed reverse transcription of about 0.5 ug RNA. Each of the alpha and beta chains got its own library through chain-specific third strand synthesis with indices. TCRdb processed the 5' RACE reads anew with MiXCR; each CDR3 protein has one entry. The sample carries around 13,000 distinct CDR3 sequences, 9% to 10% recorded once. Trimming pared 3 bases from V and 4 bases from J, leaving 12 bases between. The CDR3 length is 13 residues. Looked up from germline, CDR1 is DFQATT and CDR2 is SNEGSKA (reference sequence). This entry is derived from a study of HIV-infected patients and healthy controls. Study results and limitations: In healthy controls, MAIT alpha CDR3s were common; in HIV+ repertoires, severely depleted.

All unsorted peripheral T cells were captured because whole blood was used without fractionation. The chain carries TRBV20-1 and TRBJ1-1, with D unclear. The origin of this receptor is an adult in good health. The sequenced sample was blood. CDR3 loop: CSASPTGGTEAFF. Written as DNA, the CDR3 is TGCAGTGCTAGTCCTACCGGTGGCACTGAAGCTTTCTTT.